This T cell receptor beta chain was observed in a study of regulatory T cells in long-lasting Graves disease. Both iRepertoire HTBI primers and Arm-PCR of CDR3 regions were used to build the TCR beta libraries. Original processing notes: The identification of 62 TRBV and approximately 13 TRBJ segments was made across samples. TCRdb fed the multiplex PCR reads into MiXCR, producing one record per CDR3 protein. These V and J calls originate from TCRdb's pipeline instead of the authors' own analysis. The sample records 700,000 or so distinct CDR3 sequences, 30% being singletons. The CDR3 loop spans 13 amino acids. Trimming left V 7 bases short and J 5 bases short, with 14 bases between. The time point here: persistent/refractory GD, antithyroid drugs over 5 years with positive TRAb. Scientists built the TCR library using RNA that was extracted from PBMCs. This clonotype was found many times.

The source of this sequence is a female donor with Graves disease. The rearrangement joins TRBV12-3 or TRBV12-4 to TRBJ1-2; a possible D gene is TRBD1 (6 bases). The specimen comprised peripheral blood mononuclear cells (PBMCs), sampled when the disease was refractory, from a patient treated with antithyroid drugs. CDR3: CASNLQGTYGYTF. The CDR3 bases are TGTGCCAGCAATCTTCAGGGGACGTATGGCTACACCTTC.